Each of the 10 T cell receptor beta chains below was sequenced from the same sample in a study of T cells in Graves' hyperthyroidism and ophthalmopathy. Researchers took RNA transcripts and amplified the TCR beta CDR3 regions from them. The TCR CDR3 was amplified in a first-round RT-PCR using the HTBI primer set. Via MiXCR, TCRdb re-called the multiplex PCR reads, giving one row per CDR3 protein. Among about 720,000 distinct CDR3 sequences, about a sixth were seen once, and the ten largest hold 8.4%. The specimen was blood. These receptors came from a man aged 18 to 30 with Graves' hyperthyroidism.

The genes are TRBV19 and TRBJ2-2; D unresolved. V was shortened by 8 bases and J by 1 base, with 11 bases between the two germline ends. The germline CDR1 and CDR2 sequences are LNHDA and SQIVND (reference sequence). The CDR3 runs to 14 residues. This CDR3 reads CASSRRRNTGELFF. CDR3 in DNA: TGTGCCAGTTCCAGGCGGCGGAACACCGGGGAGCTGTTTTTT.

A few counts support this clonotype. V and J are TRBV28 and TRBJ1-5; 7 bases align to TRBD1. This CDR3 comprises 14 residues. CDR1 and CDR2 (germline): MDHEN, SYDVKM. V lost 6 bases to trimming and J lost 7 bases; unmatched junction nucleotides: 9. The CDR3 sequence: CASRDTGAGQPQHF. In nucleotides, the CDR3 is TGTGCCAGCAGGGATACAGGGGCGGGACAGCCCCAGCATTTT.

The chain links TRBV28 to TRBJ1-5, with 7 bases aligning to TRBD1. The length of the CDR3 is 14 residues. Germline CDR1 reads MDHEN; CDR2 reads SYDVKM. V shed 8 bases and J 0 bases; nucleotides not matched to a gene: 4. The CDR3 is CASLGQLSNQPQHF. CDR3 nucleotides: TGTGCCAGCTTGGGACAGCTTAGCAATCAGCCCCAGCATTTT.

This chain uses TRBV6-1 with TRBJ2-1, with D perhaps matching TRBD1 (6 bases). The CDR3 length is 14 residues. Looked up from germline, CDR1 is MNHNS and CDR2 is SASEGT. V was pared by 4 bases and J by 3 bases, with 10 bases between. CDR3 protein: CASSGTGYYNEQFF. The DNA of the CDR3 is TGTGCCAGCAGTGGAACAGGGTACTACAATGAGCAGTTCTTC.

The chain uses TRBV6-2 or TRBV6-3 and TRBJ2-3; D is perhaps TRBD2 (6 bases). The CDR3 is 12 amino acids. Germline assignment: CDR1 MNHEY and CDR2 SVGEGT. Trimming took 8 bases from V and 4 from J, leaving 10 bases between them. CDR3 in amino acids: CASHSGADTQYF. The CDR3 bases are TGTGCCAGCCATTCGGGGGCAGATACGCAGTATTTT.

The V gene is TRBV9, the J gene TRBJ1-2; TRBD1 matches at 7 bases. V gave up 3 bases and J gave up 2 bases; unmatched junction bases: 4. The CDR3 consists of 14 residues. Germline V gene sequence: CDR1 SGDLS, CDR2 YYNGEE. For the CDR3, the DNA is TGTGCCAGCAGCGGGAGGGGGCGGAACTATGGCTACACCTTC. It codes for CASSGRGRNYGYTF.

The chain links TRBV11-2 to TRBJ1-5; 9 bases are a match to TRBD1. Germline trimming cut 6 bases from V and 7 bases from J; bases unmatched to any gene: 10. Germline V gene data show CDR1 as SGHAT and CDR2 as FQNNGV. The CDR3 has 15 amino acids. CDR3 protein: CASSYGTGQDQPQHF. The CDR3 region has the DNA TGTGCCAGCAGTTACGGGACAGGGCAAGACCAGCCCCAGCATTTT.

The chain couples TRBV10-3 to TRBJ1-2; TRBD1 is a possible D gene (5 bases). The length of the CDR3 is 13 residues. CDR1 ENHRY and CDR2 SYGVKD come from the germline V gene. V lost 6 bases to trimming and J lost 6 bases, with 14 bases between them. CDR3 residues: CAIREPGRNGYTF. CDR3 coding DNA: TGTGCCATCAGGGAACCGGGGCGGAATGGCTACACCTTC.

At least ten counts were recorded for this clonotype. Mismatch with germline at one junction end may stem from a read error. This rearrangement joins TRBV7-7 to TRBJ2-5, with 11 bases identical to TRBD2. The germline gives CDR1 SSHAT, CDR2 FNYEAQ (reference sequence). This CDR3 region has 16 residues. Here the CDR3 DNA reads TGTGCTAGCAGTCGCGCTAGCGGGGGGATCCAAGAGACCCAGTACTTC. Translation: CASSRASGGIQETQYF. Full variable domain (remainder filled in from reference TRBV7-7 and TRBJ2-5): GAGVSQSPRYKVTKRGQDVTLRCDPISSHATLYWYQQALGQGPEFLTYFNYEAQPDKSGLPSDRFSAERPEGSISTLTIQRTEQRDSAMYRCASSRASGGIQETQYFGPGTRLLVL.

This clonotype was seen only a few times. The rearrangement uses TRBV9 and TRBJ2-7, with D unclear. The V gene's germline CDR1 is SGDLS and CDR2 YYNGEE. The CDR3 runs 13 residues. Trimming removed 4 bases from V and 6 bases from J, with 14 bases in between. CDR3 amino acids: CASSRQSSGEQYF. As DNA, the CDR3 is TGTGCCAGCAGCCGGCAATCGTCCGGCGAGCAGTACTTC.